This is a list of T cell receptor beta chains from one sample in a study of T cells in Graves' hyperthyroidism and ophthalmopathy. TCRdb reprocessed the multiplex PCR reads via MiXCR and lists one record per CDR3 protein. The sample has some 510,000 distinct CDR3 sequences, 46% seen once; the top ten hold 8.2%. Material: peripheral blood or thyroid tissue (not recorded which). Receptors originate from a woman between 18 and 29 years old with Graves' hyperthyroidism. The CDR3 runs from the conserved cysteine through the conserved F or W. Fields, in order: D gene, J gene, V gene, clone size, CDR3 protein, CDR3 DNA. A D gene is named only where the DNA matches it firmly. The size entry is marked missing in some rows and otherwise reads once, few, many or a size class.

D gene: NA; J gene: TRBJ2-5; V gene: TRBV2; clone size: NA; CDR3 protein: CASSAGDRETQYF; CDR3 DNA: TGTGCCAGCAGCGCCGGGGACCGGGAGACCCAGTACTTC
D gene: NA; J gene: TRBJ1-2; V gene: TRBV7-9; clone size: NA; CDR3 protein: CASSSRRQETYYGYTF; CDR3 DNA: TGCGCCAGCAGCTCAAGGAGGCAGGAAACTTACTATGGCTACACCTTC
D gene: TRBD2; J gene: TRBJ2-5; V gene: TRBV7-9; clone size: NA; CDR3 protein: CASSRFSGGETQYF; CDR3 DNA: TGTGCCAGCAGCCGATTTAGCGGGGGGGAGACCCAGTACTTC
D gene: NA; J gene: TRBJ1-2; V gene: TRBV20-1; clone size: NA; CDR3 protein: CSARQPYYGYTF; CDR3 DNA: TGCAGTGCTCGACAGCCCTACTATGGCTACACCTTC
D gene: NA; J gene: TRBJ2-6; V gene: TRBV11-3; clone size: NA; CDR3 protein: CASSCGTAGANVLTF; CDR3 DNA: TGTGCCAGCAGCTGCGGGACAGCTGGGGCCAACGTCCTGACTTTC
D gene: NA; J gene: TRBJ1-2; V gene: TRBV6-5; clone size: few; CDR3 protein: CATYQQGPYGYTF; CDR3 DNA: TGTGCCACCTACCAACAAGGACCCTATGGCTACACCTTC
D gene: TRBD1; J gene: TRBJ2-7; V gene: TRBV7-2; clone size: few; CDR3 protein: CASSSRSGTAAYEQYF; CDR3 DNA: TGTGCCAGCAGCTCCAGGTCCGGGACAGCGGCCTACGAGCAGTACTTC
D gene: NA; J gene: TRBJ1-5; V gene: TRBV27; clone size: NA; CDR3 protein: CASSLSMNQPQHF; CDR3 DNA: TGTGCCAGCAGTTTATCGATGAATCAGCCCCAGCATTTT
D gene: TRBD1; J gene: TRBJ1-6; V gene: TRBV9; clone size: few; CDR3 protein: CASSVQDREEGSPLHF; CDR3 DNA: TGTGCCAGCAGCGTACAGGACAGGGAGGAAGGGTCACCCCTCCACTTT
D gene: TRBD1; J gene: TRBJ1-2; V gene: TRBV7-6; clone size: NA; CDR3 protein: CASSSLYRGPGGFTF; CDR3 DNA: TGTGCCAGCAGCTCCCTCTACAGGGGGCCTGGGGGCTTCACCTTC
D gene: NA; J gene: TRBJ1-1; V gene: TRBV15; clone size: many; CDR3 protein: CATSSRWTGGTEAFF; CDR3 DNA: TGTGCCACCAGCAGCCGATGGACCGGGGGAACTGAAGCTTTCTTT
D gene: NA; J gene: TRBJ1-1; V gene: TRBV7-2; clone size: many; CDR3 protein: CASSSGLNTEAFF; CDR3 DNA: TGTGCCAGCAGCTCCGGGTTGAACACTGAAGCTTTCTTT